This record concerns one T cell receptor (beta chain) sequence. Its target is unknown. Profiled with immunoSEQ multiplex PCR; TCRdb holds only in-frame clones, not every one. In the table there are approximately 2,200,000 clones, about 92% of which are singletons. Only CD45RO-negative cells positively selected for CCR7 counted as naive CD8 cells, so terminally differentiated effector memory CD45RA+ cells were excluded. The data derive from a study of shared clonotypes between healthy human individuals. Study-wide results and caveats: Clonotypes not shared had lower generation probabilities than those common to all four donors.

Germline lookup yields CDR1 PRHDT and CDR2 FYEKMQ (reference sequence). The CDR3 length is 16 residues. The V segment lost 4 bases and the J segment 0 bases; nucleotides outside the gene matches: 6. What was sequenced was naive CD8+ T cells from PBMCs. The genes are TRBV13 and TRBJ1-3; 7 nucleotides align to TRBD1. The clonotype was recovered from a man aged 18 to 35 in good health. Some clones in this sample may be carry-over from other donors' samples. The CDR3 nucleotides are TGTGCCAGCAGCTCCACGGGACAGTCCTCTGGAAACACCATATATTTT. It is translated as CASSSTGQSSGNTIYF. The whole variable domain, filled in from reference TRBV13 and TRBJ1-3, reads AAGVIQSPRHLIKEKRETATLKCYPIPRHDTVYWYQQGPGQDPQFLISFYEKMQSDKGSIPDRFSAQQFSDYHSELNMSSLELGDSALYFCASSSTGQSSGNTIYFGEGSWLTVV.